This TCR beta chain was found in a study of shared clonotypes between healthy human individuals. Profiling relied on immunoSEQ multiplex PCR, and the TCRdb table lists in-frame clones only, not all of them. The sample holds around 2.5 million clones, 80% to 95% seen once. The CDR3 sequence is 15 residues long. Germline V gene lookup returns CDR1 SGHTA and CDR2 FQGTGA. The germline V and J ends were trimmed by 2 bases and 0 bases, with 10 bases remaining between them. Sequences were obtained from naive CD4+ T cells from PBMCs. Documented subset: CD45RA+ positively selected. The receptor was isolated from a man between 18 and 29 years old in good health. Some clones in this sample may be carry-over from other donors' samples. The gene calls are TRBV7-3 and TRBJ1-2; D unresolved. CDR3 nucleotides: TGTGCCAGCAGCTTACTCGGCGTCTCTAACTATGGCTACACCTTC. Its translation is CASSLLGVSNYGYTF.